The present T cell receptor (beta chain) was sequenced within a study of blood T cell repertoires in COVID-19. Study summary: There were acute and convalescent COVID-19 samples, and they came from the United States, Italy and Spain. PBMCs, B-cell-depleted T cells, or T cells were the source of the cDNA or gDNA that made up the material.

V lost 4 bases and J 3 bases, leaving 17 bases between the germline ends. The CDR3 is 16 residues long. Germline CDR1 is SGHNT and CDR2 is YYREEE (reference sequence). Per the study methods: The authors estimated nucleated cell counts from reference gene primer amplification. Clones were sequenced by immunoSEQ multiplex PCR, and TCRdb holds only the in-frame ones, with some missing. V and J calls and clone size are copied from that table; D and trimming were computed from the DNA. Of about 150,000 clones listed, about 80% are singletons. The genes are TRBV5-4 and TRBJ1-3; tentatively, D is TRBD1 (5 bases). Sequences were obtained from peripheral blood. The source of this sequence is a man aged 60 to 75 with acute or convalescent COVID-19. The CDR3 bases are TGTGCCAGCAGCCTCGCCGGCGCTCAGGGTGGAAACACCATATATTTT. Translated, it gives CASSLAGAQGGNTIYF.